The next 26 T cell receptor beta chains were all read from a single sample in a study of blood T cell repertoires in COVID-19. Some clones are missing from TCRdb's copy, which holds only in-frame ones; the method was immunoSEQ multiplex PCR. The sample lists under 400,000 clones; 90% were seen once. The sequenced sample was peripheral blood. Every receptor here comes from a man in his late teens or twenties with active or convalescent COVID-19.

The CDR3, as DNA: TGTGCCAGCAGCAAAAGGACAGGGGGCAATCAGCCCCAGCATTTT. Amino acids: CASSKRTGGNQPQHF. The rearrangement joins TRBV5-8 to TRBJ1-5, with 9 positions matching TRBD1. The CDR3 has 15 residues. The ends lost 4 bases at V and 2 bases at J; junction bases unmatched: 4. In germline, CDR1 is SGHTS, CDR2 YDEGEE.

This clone was recorded only once. The chain joins TRBV7-9 to TRBJ2-7; 14 nucleotides agree with TRBD2. V trimming: 4 bases; J trimming: 4 bases; junction bases outside the gene matches: 6. CDR1 and CDR2 (germline): SEHNR, FQNEAQ (reference sequence). The CDR3 totals 16 residues. Here the CDR3 DNA reads TGTGCCAGCAGCTCCTGGGGGACTAGCGGGAGTTACGAGCAGTACTTC. It codes for CASSSWGTSGSYEQYF.

V usage is TRBV5-1 and J usage is TRBJ1-2; 9 positions match TRBD1. The CDR3 spans 15 residues. Unmatched junction bases numbered 17, after V lost 9 bases and J lost 8 bases. CDR1 and CDR2 (germline): SGHRS, YFSETQ. The CDR3 nucleotides are TGCGCCACCAACTACGGACAGGGGAGCCTTGGGGGCTACACCTTC. It translates to CATNYGQGSLGGYTF.

This clone was recorded only once. CDR3: CASSLGDRPYYGYTF. The CDR3 DNA sequence: TGTGCCAGCAGCTTAGGTGACAGGCCATACTATGGCTACACCTTC. This chain uses TRBV7-2 with TRBJ1-2; TRBD1 might be the D (6 bases). The CDR3 extends over 15 amino acids. Trimming took 1 base from V and 3 from J, leaving 12 bases between them. Germline loops: CDR1 SGHTA, CDR2 FQGNSA. Drawing the rest from reference TRBV7-2 and TRBJ1-2, the complete variable domain is GAGVSQSPSNKVTEKGKDVELRCDPISGHTALYWYRQSLGQGLEFLIYFQGNSAPDKSGLPSDRFSAERTGGSVSTLTIQRTQQEDSAVYLCASSLGDRPYYGYTFGSGTRLTVV.

The rearrangement joins TRBV3-1 (or the pseudogene TRBV3-2) to TRBJ1-1; D is ambiguous. Germline V gene sequence: CDR1 LGHDT, CDR2 YNNKEL (reference sequence). The CDR3 is 13 residues long. V lost 6 bases and J lost 0, with 8 bases in between. The CDR3 sequence is CASRTGLNTEAFF. For the CDR3, the DNA is TGTGCCAGCAGGACGGGGTTGAACACTGAAGCTTTCTTT.

J is TRBJ1-4 and V is TRBV12-3 or TRBV12-4, with a possible D match to TRBD1 (6 bases). This CDR3 has 13 residues. Trimming took 5 bases from V and 11 from J, leaving 15 bases between them. CDR3 loop: CASSEGVPEKLFF. In DNA, the CDR3 is TGTGCCAGCAGTGAGGGGGTCCCTGAGAAACTGTTTTTT.

This sequence joins TRBV19 and TRBJ1-2, with a weak D call TRBD1 (5 bases). V shed 3 bases and J shed 4 bases, with 15 bases lying between them. This CDR3 comprises 15 residues. The V gene's germline CDR1 is LNHDA and CDR2 SQIVND (reference sequence). The CDR3 region is CASSIPGQGGYGYTF. The CDR3 DNA reads as TGTGCCAGTAGTATTCCGGGTCAGGGAGGCTATGGCTACACCTTC.

A note on this clone: One end of the junction varies from germline; a read error may be responsible. The chain combines TRBV19 with TRBJ2-6; D is possibly TRBD1 (5 bases). This CDR3 region has 18 residues. Germline V gene lookup returns CDR1 LNHDA and CDR2 SQIVND (reference sequence). DNA for the CDR3: TGTGCCAGTAGTATTAAGGCAGGGCCAAGCTCTGGGGCCAACGTGCTGACTTTC. Translating gives CASSIKAGPSSGANVLTF.

The J gene is TRBJ2-7, the V gene TRBV7-3, with 7 bases that match TRBD2. Germline V gene sequence: CDR1 SGHTA, CDR2 FQGTGA. The CDR3 runs 15 residues. V shed 1 base and J 2 bases; nucleotides not matched to a gene: 5. CDR3 DNA: TGTGCCAGCAGCTTAATTTTTGCGGGAGCCTACGAGCAGTACTTC. Translated, it gives CASSLIFAGAYEQYF.

The chain uses TRBV19 and TRBJ2-1, with TRBD1 identical over 8 bases. J was trimmed by 5 bases and V by 5 bases; bases with no gene match: 5. This CDR3 has 14 amino acids. Germline-derived CDR1 and CDR2 are LNHDA and SQIVND (reference sequence). CDR3 sequence reads: CASSSQDRDNEQFF. The CDR3 bases are TGTGCCAGTAGTTCGCAGGACAGGGACAATGAGCAGTTCTTC.

Points on this clone: This same CDR3 is encoded by further DNA sequences in the sample. The V gene is TRBV7-2, the J gene TRBJ1-5; D call uncertain. Germline CDR1 reads SGHTA; CDR2 reads FQGNSA. Trimming shortened V by 3 bases and J by 4 bases, and 7 bases separated the two germline ends. The CDR3 totals 13 residues. The CDR3 DNA sequence: TGTGCCAGCAGCTTGAGAGGGAATCAGCCCCAGCATTTT. Protein product: CASSLRGNQPQHF.

The chain uses TRBV19 and TRBJ1-5; maybe TRBD1 (6 bases). Germline V gene sequence: CDR1 LNHDA, CDR2 SQIVND (reference sequence). Trimming left V 3 bases short and J 5 bases short, with 14 bases between. The CDR3 loop spans 15 amino acids. CDR3 bases: TGTGCCAGTAGTATCCCTGACAGGACCTATCAGCCCCAGCATTTT. Protein sequence: CASSIPDRTYQPQHF.

The J gene is TRBJ2-7, the V gene TRBV19; no clear D gene. V lost 1 base, J lost 0 bases, and 7 bases lay in between. Per germline, CDR1 LNHDA and CDR2 SQIVND (reference sequence). The CDR3 runs 14 residues. CDR3 sequence reads: CASSIAERSYEQYF. In DNA, the CDR3 is TGTGCCAGTAGTATAGCGGAGCGCTCCTACGAGCAGTACTTC.

This sequence joins TRBV28 and TRBJ2-5, with TRBD1 matching 7 bases. V dropped 6 bases and J dropped 2; count of bases not matched to a gene: 6. Germline CDR1 MDHEN, CDR2 SYDVKM. There are 14 residues in the CDR3. CDR3 coding DNA: TGTGCCAGCAGAAGACACAGGGGACAAGAGACCCAGTACTTC. Translating it yields CASRRHRGQETQYF.

The chain recombines TRBV4-2 with TRBJ2-1; 15 nucleotides align to TRBD2. The CDR3 has 22 residues. Trimming took 4 bases from V and 4 from J; bases not matched to a gene: 20. The germline gives CDR1 LGHNA, CDR2 YNFKEQ. The CDR3 spells CASSRGGGSGLAGGPGYNEQFF. For the CDR3, the DNA is TGTGCCAGCAGCCGCGGGGGGGGATCTGGACTAGCGGGAGGGCCGGGATACAATGAGCAGTTCTTC.

This clone was observed a few times. The rearrangement links TRBV6-5 to TRBJ2-3; 8 nucleotides agree with TRBD1. This CDR3 is built from 15 residues. Trimming removed 0 bases from V and 6 bases from J; junction bases left unmatched: 5. Germline CDR1 MNHEY, CDR2 SVGAGI. DNA for the CDR3: TGTGCCAGCAGTTACTCTGGACAGGGAATGGATACGCAGTATTTT. Translating it yields CASSYSGQGMDTQYF.

The CDR3 loop is CASSMTGGAYEQYF. DNA for the CDR3: TGTGCCAGTAGTATGACAGGGGGGGCCTACGAGCAGTACTTC. This chain links TRBV19 with TRBJ2-7; 9 bases align to TRBD1. Per germline, CDR1 LNHDA and CDR2 SQIVND (reference sequence). V gave up 3 bases and J gave up 2 bases; unmatched junction bases: 2. There are 14 residues in the CDR3.

The rearrangement uses TRBV4-3 and TRBJ1-2; 9 bases line up with TRBD1. Trimming took 0 bases from V and 3 from J; bases not matched to a gene: 8. Per germline, CDR1 LGHNA and CDR2 YSLEER. This CDR3 has 17 amino acids. CDR3 nucleotide sequence: TGCGCCAGCAGCCAAGAGAGGGCCGACAGGGGGGACTATGGCTACACCTTC. The encoded protein is CASSQERADRGDYGYTF.

This chain links TRBV29-1 with TRBJ1-2, with 7 positions matching TRBD1. There are 14 residues in the CDR3. V gave up 3 bases and J gave up 5 bases; unmatched junction bases: 9. Germline V gene lookup returns CDR1 SQVTM and CDR2 ANQGSEA. CDR3 protein: CSVDARQGQYGYTF. In DNA, the CDR3 is TGCAGCGTTGACGCACGACAGGGACAGTATGGCTACACCTTC. Using reference TRBV29-1 and TRBJ1-2 for the parts outside the CDR3, the full variable domain is SAVISQKPSRDICQRGTSLTIQCQVDSQVTMMFWYRQQPGQSLTLIATANQGSEATYESGFVIDKFPISRPNLTFSTLTVSNMSPEDSSIYLCSVDARQGQYGYTFGSGTRLTVV.

This clone was detected only once. The rearrangement links TRBV18 to TRBJ1-1; 7 nucleotides match TRBD1. Germline-derived CDR1 and CDR2 are KGHSH and LQKENI. CDR3 length equals 16 residues. V lost 6 bases and J lost 5; bases outside the gene matches: 15. CDR3 nucleotide sequence: TGTGCCAGCTCGAGAGAGGTCAGGGGGGATGGGACTGAAGCTTTCTTT. It specifies CASSREVRGDGTEAFF.

V usage is TRBV7-2 and J usage is TRBJ2-3, with D tentatively TRBD2 (6 bases). Germline V CDR1 and CDR2: SGHTA, FQGNSA. This CDR3 comprises 16 residues. V lost 5 bases, J lost 2 bases, and 17 bases lay in between. The DNA for the CDR3 is TGTGCCAGCAGCGAACAGTGGGGAGGTTACACAGATACGCAGTATTTT. Protein product: CASSEQWGGYTDTQYF. Using reference TRBV7-2 and TRBJ2-3 for the parts outside the CDR3, the full variable domain is GAGVSQSPSNKVTEKGKDVELRCDPISGHTALYWYRQSLGQGLEFLIYFQGNSAPDKSGLPSDRFSAERTGGSVSTLTIQRTQQEDSAVYLCASSEQWGGYTDTQYFGPGTRLTVL.

The rearrangement uses TRBV7-6 and TRBJ2-7, with 9 bases aligning to TRBD1. V trimming: 5 bases; J trimming: 4 bases; junction bases outside the gene matches: 15. Germline V gives CDR1 SGHVS, CDR2 FNYEAQ. This CDR3 comprises 17 residues. The chain's CDR3 is CASSKGAGTGTSYEQYF. The CDR3 DNA reads as TGTGCCAGCAGCAAGGGGGCCGGGACAGGGACGTCTTACGAGCAGTACTTC.

A few counts support this clone. In the same sample, other DNA sequences code for this CDR3. The CDR3 DNA reads TGTGCCTGGACGCCGGGGGGGGCCGGCGAGCAGTACTTC. It encodes CAWTPGGAGEQYF. The chain has TRBV30 and TRBJ2-7; 8 bases are a match to TRBD2. Trimming took 4 bases from V and 6 from J; bases not matched to a gene: 8. The CDR3 is 13 residues long. Germline V gene data show CDR1 as GTSNPN and CDR2 as SVGIG (reference sequence). Filled out from reference TRBV30 and TRBJ2-7, the complete variable domain reads SQTIHQWPATLVQPVGSPLSLECTVEGTSNPNLYWYRQAAGRGLQLLFYSVGIGQISSEVPQNLSASRPQDRQFILSSKKLLLSDSGFYLCAWTPGGAGEQYFGPGTRLTVT.

This clone was seen a handful of times. The V and J genes are TRBV7-9 and TRBJ1-2; perhaps TRBD1 as D (5 bases). The CDR3 has 12 residues. V was cut by 0 bases and J by 7 bases, with 6 bases left in between. Germline assignment: CDR1 SEHNR and CDR2 FQNEAQ (reference sequence). CDR3 amino acids: CASSLAQGGYTF. CDR3 coding DNA: TGTGCCAGCAGCTTAGCCCAGGGTGGCTACACCTTC.

The rearrangement uses TRBV6-2 or TRBV6-3 and TRBJ1-5; D is uncertain. V lost 3 bases, J lost 0 bases, and 12 bases lay in between. Per the germline V gene, CDR1 is MNHEY and CDR2 is SVGEGT. CDR3 length: 16 amino acids. The DNA of the CDR3 is TGTGCCAGCAGTTATTCCGACACGTATAGCAATCAGCCCCAGCATTTT. Protein sequence: CASSYSDTYSNQPQHF.

The gene calls are TRBV18 and TRBJ1-2; TRBD1 matches at 8 bases. Germline CDR1 KGHSH, CDR2 LQKENI. Losses at the gene ends were 4 bases for V and 4 bases for J; bases not matched to a gene: 8. The CDR3 has 15 residues. The CDR3 region is CASSQSTGEGYGYTF. In DNA form, the CDR3 reads TGTGCCAGCTCACAATCGACAGGGGAGGGCTATGGCTACACCTTC.